What follows are 10 T cell receptor beta chains derived from one specimen sequenced in a study of T cell repertoires in cytomegalovirus infection. Each CDR3 protein is one row after TCRdb ran MiXCR on the reads. The sample has some 900,000 distinct CDR3 sequences; approximately 29% are singletons. The antigens for these receptors are not known. Sample: cultured CD8+ T cells from PBMCs, taken from culture after CMV antigen stimulation. These receptors were taken from a human donor in good health (CMV status not recorded). Some clones in this sample may be carry-over from other donors' samples.

The chain employs TRBV12-3 or TRBV12-4 and TRBJ2-7, with 9 bases that match TRBD2. The CDR3 contains 15 residues. Trimming cost V 4 bases and J 3 bases; bases outside gene matches: 7. In DNA form, the CDR3 reads TGTGCCAGCAGTTCACCGGGACTAGCCCGCTACGAGCAGTACTTC. Its protein is CASSSPGLARYEQYF.

As to this clonotype: A read error may explain this, as a much larger clone is one base away. The chain is built from TRBV7-2 and TRBJ2-1; 11 bases line up with TRBD2. V shed 11 bases and J 8 bases; nucleotides not matched to a gene: 11. The CDR3 spans 14 residues. In germline, CDR1 is SGHTA, CDR2 FQGNSA. The CDR3 DNA is TGTGCCGGGGCCACTAGCGGGGGTCTTGATGAGCAGTTCTTC. Its protein is CAGATSGGLDEQFF.

The chain is built from TRBV7-3 and TRBJ1-1; no reliable D call. There are 11 residues in the CDR3. CDR1 and CDR2 (germline): SGHTA, FQGTGA. V was cut by 5 bases and J by 7 bases, with 8 bases left in between. This CDR3 is CASSAHGEAFF. In DNA, the CDR3 is TGTGCCAGCAGCGCTCACGGTGAAGCTTTCTTT.

This clonotype occurred once. The chain recombines TRBV5-5 with TRBJ2-1, with 7 bases fitting TRBD1. This CDR3 spans 12 amino acids. Germline assignment: CDR1 SGHKS and CDR2 YYEKEE (reference sequence). V trimming: 7 bases; J trimming: 9 bases; junction bases outside the gene matches: 7. The CDR3 is CASEGAGTEQFF. As DNA, the CDR3 is TGTGCCAGCGAGGGGGCAGGGACTGAGCAGTTCTTC.

This clonotype was seen a handful of times. The chain uses TRBV6-5 and TRBJ2-2; D may be TRBD2 (6 bases). Germline V gene sequence: CDR1 MNHEY, CDR2 SVGAGI. The CDR3 runs to 14 residues. The ends were cut back, 0 bases at V and 4 bases at J, with 6 bases in the middle. In nucleotides, the CDR3 is TGTGCCAGCAGTTACTCGCGGGGCACCGGGGAGCTGTTTTTT. Translated: CASSYSRGTGELFF.

On this clonotype: An end of the junction differs from the germline gene, which may be a read error. The chain recombines TRBV12-3 or TRBV12-4 with TRBJ2-1, with D perhaps matching TRBD1 or TRBD2 (5 bases each). There are 15 residues in the CDR3. The CDR3 loop is CASSPEGPFVDELFF. The CDR3 region has the DNA TGTGCCAGCAGTCCCGAGGGGCCCTTTGTCGATGAGCTGTTCTTC.

As regards this clonotype: A read error may produce the germline difference seen at one junction end. The chain carries TRBV6-5 and TRBJ2-1, with no clear D. The length of the CDR3 is 13 residues. Germline V lookup: CDR1 MNHEY, CDR2 SVGAGI. CDR3 amino acids: CASSDSQNNEQFF. The CDR3 DNA reads as TGTGCCAGCAGTGACTCACAAAATAATGAGCAGTTCTTC.

The sample holds a few counts of this clonotype. The chain couples TRBV7-2 to TRBJ2-2, with a tentative D call TRBD2 (5 bases). This CDR3 is built from 17 residues. V dropped 2 bases and J dropped 7 bases, with 20 bases sitting between them. Germline CDR1 reads SGHTA; CDR2 reads FQGNSA. The CDR3 protein is CASSLPLQALRDGELFF. The CDR3 bases are TGTGCCAGCAGCTTACCCCTTCAGGCCCTGAGGGACGGGGAGCTGTTTTTT.

This clonotype was counted only a few times. As DNA, the CDR3 is TGTGCCAGCAGTGACCCAGACAGGGAGAACACTGAAGCTTTCTTT. Encoded protein: CASSDPDRENTEAFF. The chain joins TRBV25-1 to TRBJ1-1, with 7 positions matching TRBD1. Germline CDR1 and CDR2: MGHDK and SYGVNS. Unmatched junction bases numbered 5, after V lost 3 bases and J lost 1 base. The CDR3 is 15 residues long.

In the case of this clonotype: Germline is not matched at one junction end, which may reflect a read error. V is TRBV25-1 and J is TRBJ2-2, with D tentatively TRBD2 (5 bases). Germline V CDR1 and CDR2: MGHDK, SYGVNS. The CDR3 runs to 16 residues. The CDR3 here is CASSESVVEYTGKLFF. CDR3 DNA sequence: TGTGCCAGCAGTGAGAGTGTGGTAGAATACACCGGGAAGCTGTTTTTT.